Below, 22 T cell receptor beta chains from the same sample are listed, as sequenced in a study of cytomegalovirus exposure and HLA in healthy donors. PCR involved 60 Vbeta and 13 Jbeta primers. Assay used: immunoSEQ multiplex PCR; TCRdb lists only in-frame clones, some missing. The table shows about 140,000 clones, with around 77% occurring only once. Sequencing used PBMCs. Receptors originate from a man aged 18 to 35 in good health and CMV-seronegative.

The CDR3 DNA follows: TGTGCCAGCAGGGACAGCTTCTCTGGAAACACCATATATTTT. The encoded protein is CASRDSFSGNTIYF. J is TRBJ1-3 and V is TRBV6-1, with D possibly being TRBD1 (6 bases). Trimming shortened V by 6 bases and J by 0 bases, and 9 bases separated the two germline ends. Per the germline V gene, CDR1 is MNHNS and CDR2 is SASEGT. The CDR3 consists of 14 residues.

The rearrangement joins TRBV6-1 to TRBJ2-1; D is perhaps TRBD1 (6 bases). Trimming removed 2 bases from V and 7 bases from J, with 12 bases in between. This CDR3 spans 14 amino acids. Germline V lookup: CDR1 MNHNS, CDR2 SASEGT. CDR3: CASSEWGPKNEQFF. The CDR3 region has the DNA TGTGCCAGCAGTGAATGGGGGCCCAAGAATGAGCAGTTCTTC.

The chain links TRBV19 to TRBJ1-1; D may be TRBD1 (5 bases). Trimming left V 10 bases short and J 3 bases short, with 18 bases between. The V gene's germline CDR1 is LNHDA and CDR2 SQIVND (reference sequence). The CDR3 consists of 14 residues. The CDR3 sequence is CAITSGRRDTEAFF. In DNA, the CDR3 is TGTGCCATCACCTCAGGGAGGAGGGACACTGAAGCTTTCTTT.

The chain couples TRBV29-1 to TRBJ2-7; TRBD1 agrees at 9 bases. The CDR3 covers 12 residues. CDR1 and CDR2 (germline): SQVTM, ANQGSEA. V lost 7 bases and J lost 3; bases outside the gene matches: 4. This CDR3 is CSARDRDYEQYF. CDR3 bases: TGCAGCGCCCGGGACAGGGACTACGAGCAGTACTTC.

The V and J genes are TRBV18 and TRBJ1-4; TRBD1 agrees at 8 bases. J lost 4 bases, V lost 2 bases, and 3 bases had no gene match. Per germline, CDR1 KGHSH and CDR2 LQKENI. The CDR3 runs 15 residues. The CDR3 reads CASSPLTGVNEKLFF. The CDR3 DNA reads TGTGCCAGCTCACCATTGACAGGGGTTAATGAAAAACTGTTTTTT.

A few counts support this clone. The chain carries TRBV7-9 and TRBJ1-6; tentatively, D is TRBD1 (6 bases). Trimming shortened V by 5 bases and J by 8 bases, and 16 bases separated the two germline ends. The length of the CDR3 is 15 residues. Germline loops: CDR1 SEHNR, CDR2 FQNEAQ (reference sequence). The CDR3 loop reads CASSQGGGADSPLHF. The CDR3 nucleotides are TGTGCCAGCAGCCAAGGGGGGGGCGCCGATTCACCCCTCCACTTT.

CDR3 DNA: TGTGCCACCAGCAGAGTCTCTGGAGTCCCCACCTTC. This translates into CATSRVSGVPTF. The rearrangement links TRBV15 to TRBJ1-2; D unclear. Germline CDR1 is LNHNV and CDR2 is YYDKDF (reference sequence). The V gene lost 1 base and the J gene lost 13 bases, with 13 bases spanning the gap. This CDR3 is built from 12 residues.

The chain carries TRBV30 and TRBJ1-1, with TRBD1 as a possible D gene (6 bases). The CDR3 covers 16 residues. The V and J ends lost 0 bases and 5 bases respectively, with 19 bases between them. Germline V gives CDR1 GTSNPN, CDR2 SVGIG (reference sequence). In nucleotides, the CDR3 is TGTGCCTGGAGTGTCAGGCAGGGGTTGATGGGGACTGAAGCTTTCTTT. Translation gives CAWSVRQGLMGTEAFF.

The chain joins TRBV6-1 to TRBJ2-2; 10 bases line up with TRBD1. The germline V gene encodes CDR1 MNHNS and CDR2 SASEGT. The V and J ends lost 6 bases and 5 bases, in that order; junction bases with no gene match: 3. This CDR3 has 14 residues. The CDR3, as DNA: TGTGCCAGCAGCAGGGGACAGGGGACCGGGGAGCTGTTTTTT. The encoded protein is CASSRGQGTGELFF.

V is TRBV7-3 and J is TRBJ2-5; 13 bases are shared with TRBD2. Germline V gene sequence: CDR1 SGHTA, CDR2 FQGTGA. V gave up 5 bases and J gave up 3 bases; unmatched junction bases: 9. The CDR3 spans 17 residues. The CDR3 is CASSPGTSGTRKETQYF. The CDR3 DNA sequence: TGTGCCAGCAGCCCCGGGACTAGCGGGACCCGAAAAGAGACCCAGTACTTC. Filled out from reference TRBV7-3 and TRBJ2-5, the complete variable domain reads GAGVSQTPSNKVTEKGKYVELRCDPISGHTALYWYRQSLGQGPEFLIYFQGTGAADDSGLPNDRFFAVRPEGSVSTLKIQRTERGDSAVYLCASSPGTSGTRKETQYFGPGTRLLVL.

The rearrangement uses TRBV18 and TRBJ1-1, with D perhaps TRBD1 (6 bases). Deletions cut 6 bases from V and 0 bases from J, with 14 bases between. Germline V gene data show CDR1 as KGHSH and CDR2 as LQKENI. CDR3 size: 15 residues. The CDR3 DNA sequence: TGTGCCAGCTCGGACGACGACAGGATGAACACTGAAGCTTTCTTT. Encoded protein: CASSDDDRMNTEAFF.

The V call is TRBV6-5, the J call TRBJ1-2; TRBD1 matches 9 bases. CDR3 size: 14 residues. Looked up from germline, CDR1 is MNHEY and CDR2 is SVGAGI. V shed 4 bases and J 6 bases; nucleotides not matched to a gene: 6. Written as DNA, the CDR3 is TGTGCCAGCAGTTCGGGACAGGGATTACATGGCTACACCTTC. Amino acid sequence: CASSSGQGLHGYTF.

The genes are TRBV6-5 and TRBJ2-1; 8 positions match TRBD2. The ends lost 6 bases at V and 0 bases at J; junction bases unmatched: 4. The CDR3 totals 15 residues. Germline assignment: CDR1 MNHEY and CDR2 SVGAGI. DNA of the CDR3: TGTGCCAGCAGCCCCAGCGGGGGCTCCTACAATGAGCAGTTCTTC. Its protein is CASSPSGGSYNEQFF.

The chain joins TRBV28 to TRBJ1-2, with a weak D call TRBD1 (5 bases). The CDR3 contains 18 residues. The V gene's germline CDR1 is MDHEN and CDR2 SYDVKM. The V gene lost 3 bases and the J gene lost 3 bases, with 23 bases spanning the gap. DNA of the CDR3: TGTGCCAGCAGTTTCGGGCAATTAAGGGGTTCCGGGTACTATGGCTACACCTTC. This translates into CASSFGQLRGSGYYGYTF.

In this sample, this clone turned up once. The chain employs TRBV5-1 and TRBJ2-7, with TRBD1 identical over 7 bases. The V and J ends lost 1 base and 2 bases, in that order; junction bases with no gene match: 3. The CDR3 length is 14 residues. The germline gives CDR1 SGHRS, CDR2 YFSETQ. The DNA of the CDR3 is TGCGCCAGCAGCTTGAGACAGGGCGCCTACGAGCAGTACTTC. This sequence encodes CASSLRQGAYEQYF.

The CDR3 here is CALLQGPIYGYTF. The CDR3 DNA reads as TGTGCCTTACTACAGGGTCCGATCTATGGCTACACCTTC. The V and J genes are TRBV30 and TRBJ1-2; tentatively, D is TRBD1 (6 bases). V was cut by 7 bases and J by 4 bases, with 16 bases left in between. There are 13 residues in the CDR3. Germline V gene sequence: CDR1 GTSNPN, CDR2 SVGIG (reference sequence).

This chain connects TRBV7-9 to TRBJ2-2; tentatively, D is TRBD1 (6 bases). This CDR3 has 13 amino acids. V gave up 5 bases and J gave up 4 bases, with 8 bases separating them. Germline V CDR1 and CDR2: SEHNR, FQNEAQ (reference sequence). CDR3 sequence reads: CASSPRGTGELFF. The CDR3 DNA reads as TGTGCCAGCAGCCCCAGGGGCACCGGGGAGCTGTTTTTT.

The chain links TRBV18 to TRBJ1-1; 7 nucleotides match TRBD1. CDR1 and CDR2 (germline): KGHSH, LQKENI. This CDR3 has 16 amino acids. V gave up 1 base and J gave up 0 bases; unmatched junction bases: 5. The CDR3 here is CASSPRQQGVNTEAFF. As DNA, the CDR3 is TGTGCCAGCTCACCACGGCAGCAGGGGGTGAACACTGAAGCTTTCTTT.

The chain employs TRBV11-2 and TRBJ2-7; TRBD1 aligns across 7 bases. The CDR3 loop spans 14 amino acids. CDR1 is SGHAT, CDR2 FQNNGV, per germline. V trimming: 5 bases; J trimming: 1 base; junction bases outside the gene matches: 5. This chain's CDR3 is CASSPDRPSYEQYF. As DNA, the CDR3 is TGTGCCAGCAGCCCGGACAGGCCGTCCTACGAGCAGTACTTC.

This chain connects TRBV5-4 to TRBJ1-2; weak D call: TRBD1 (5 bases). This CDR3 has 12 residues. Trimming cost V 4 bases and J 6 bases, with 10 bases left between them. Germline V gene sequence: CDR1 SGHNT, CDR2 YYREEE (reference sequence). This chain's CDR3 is CASSGGGDGYTF. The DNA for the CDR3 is TGTGCCAGCAGCGGGGGAGGGGATGGCTACACCTTC.

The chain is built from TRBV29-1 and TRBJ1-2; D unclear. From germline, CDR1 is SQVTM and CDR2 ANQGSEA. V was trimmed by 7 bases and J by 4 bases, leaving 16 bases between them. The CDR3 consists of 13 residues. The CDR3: CSAKGRGSYGYTF. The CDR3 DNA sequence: TGCAGCGCAAAAGGTAGAGGGTCCTATGGCTACACCTTC.

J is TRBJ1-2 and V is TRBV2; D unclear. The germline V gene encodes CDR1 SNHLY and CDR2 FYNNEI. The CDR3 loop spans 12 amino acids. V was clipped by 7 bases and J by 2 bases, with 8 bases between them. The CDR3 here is CASKPGNYGYTF. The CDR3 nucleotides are TGTGCCAGCAAGCCAGGAAACTATGGCTACACCTTC.